Listed below are T cell receptor beta chains from one sample, sequenced in a study of blood T cell repertoires in COVID-19. The repertoire was sequenced with immunoSEQ multiplex PCR; TCRdb's copy has only in-frame clones and lacks some. Here the sample spans 50,000 to 65,000 clones, less than 90% being singletons. Input material: peripheral blood. The origin of the receptors is a man aged 55 to 70 with COVID-19, enrolled during active disease. Both conserved end residues are part of each CDR3. D genes are given only for firm matches. The size of a clone is reported for some rows only, either as once, few or many, or as a class for expanded clones.

size: once; J: TRBJ2-5; D: TRBD2; V: TRBV24-1; DNA: TGTGCCACCAGTGATACCCTCCGGGAGGACCAAGAGACCCAGTACTTC; CDR3: CATSDTLREDQETQYF
size: -; J: TRBJ1-1; D: -; V: TRBV27; DNA: TGTGCCAGCACCCCTGGAGCCTCGTGGATGGGTGTAGTCACTGAAGCTTTCTTT; CDR3: CASTPGASWMGVVTEAFF
size: -; J: TRBJ1-1; D: TRBD1; V: TRBV19; DNA: TGTGCCAGTAGTCCGCGTCCAGGGGGCCTGGAAGCTTTCTTT; CDR3: CASSPRPGGLEAFF
size: -; J: TRBJ1-6; D: TRBD1; V: TRBV2; DNA: TGTGCCAGCAACCCAGACAGGGGAACTTTAGGTTCACCCCTCCACTTT; CDR3: CASNPDRGTLGSPLHF
size: -; J: TRBJ1-2; D: -; V: TRBV28; DNA: TGTGCCAGCAGTTTCTTCTTAGCAGGGAAGCAGAACATCTACACCTTC; CDR3: CASSFFLAGKQNIYTF
size: -; J: TRBJ1-1; D: -; V: TRBV11-2; DNA: TGTGCCAGCAGCCCACGGACAGCCCCCTGGGGCACTGAAGCTTTCTTT; CDR3: CASSPRTAPWGTEAFF
size: -; J: TRBJ1-1; D: -; V: TRBV6-5; DNA: TGTGCCAGCAATCTCCTCGCAGGGATGAACACTGAAGCTTTCTTT; CDR3: CASNLLAGMNTEAFF
size: -; J: TRBJ2-1; D: TRBD2; V: TRBV24-1; DNA: TGTGCCACCAGTGACCCCAGGGGGGCTAGCGGGAGTGGCTATGAGCAGTTCTTC; CDR3: CATSDPRGASGSGYEQFF
size: few; J: TRBJ2-2; D: -; V: TRBV24-1; DNA: TGTGCCACCTTTGCGGGGAACACCGGGGAGCTGTTTTTT; CDR3: CATFAGNTGELFF
size: -; J: TRBJ1-5; D: TRBD1; V: TRBV10-3; DNA: TGTGCCATCAGTGATGGACAGGGGGATCAGCCCCAGCATTTT; CDR3: CAISDGQGDQPQHF
size: -; J: TRBJ1-1; D: -; V: TRBV11-3; DNA: TGTGCCAGCAGCCCCCGAGGGAACACTGAAGCTTTCTTT; CDR3: CASSPRGNTEAFF
size: -; J: TRBJ2-3; D: TRBD1; V: TRBV11-1; DNA: TGTGCCAGCAGCCTCGGGACAGGCACAGATACGCAGTATTTT; CDR3: CASSLGTGTDTQYF
size: -; J: TRBJ1-2; D: TRBD1; V: TRBV5-4; DNA: TGTGCCAGCAGCTCCAGGGACAGGAGCCTCTATGGCTACACCTTC; CDR3: CASSSRDRSLYGYTF
size: -; J: TRBJ2-1; D: TRBD1; V: TRBV5-4; DNA: TGTGCCAGCAGCTCACGACAGGGAGACTCCTACAATGAGCAGTTCTTC; CDR3: CASSSRQGDSYNEQFF
size: -; J: TRBJ2-2; D: TRBD1; V: TRBV2; DNA: TGTGCCAGCAGTCTCTGGGGACAGGGGAACACCGGGGAGCTGTTTTTT; CDR3: CASSLWGQGNTGELFF
size: -; J: TRBJ2-5; D: TRBD2; V: TRBV24-1; DNA: TGTGCCACCAGTGATTTGGCGGGGGGCGACCAAGAGACCCAGTACTTC; CDR3: CATSDLAGGDQETQYF
size: -; J: TRBJ2-7; D: -; V: TRBV19; DNA: TGTGCCAGTAGTCCCCGGGACTCCGAGCAGTACTTC; CDR3: CASSPRDSEQYF
size: -; J: TRBJ1-5; D: TRBD1; V: TRBV19; DNA: TGTGCCACCCGGGACAGGGACCCCCGAGATCAGCCCCAGCATTTT; CDR3: CATRDRDPRDQPQHF
size: -; J: TRBJ2-7; D: TRBD1; V: TRBV7-9; DNA: TGTGCCAGTCTAGTTGCGGGACAGGGGGCGGGCGAGCAGTACTTC; CDR3: CASLVAGQGAGEQYF
size: -; J: TRBJ2-3; D: TRBD2; V: TRBV10-1; DNA: TGCGCCAGCAGTGGTCCCGGGACTACCCGTGAAGATACGCAGTATTTT; CDR3: CASSGPGTTREDTQYF
size: -; J: TRBJ2-5; D: -; V: TRBV5-1; DNA: TGCGCCAGCAGCTCAACCGGGACTGGGCAAGAGACCCAGTACTTC; CDR3: CASSSTGTGQETQYF
size: once; J: TRBJ1-5; D: TRBD1; V: TRBV18; DNA: TGTGCCAGCTCACCAAACCCGGGGACAGGGGGCGTGAATCAGCCCCAGCATTTT; CDR3: CASSPNPGTGGVNQPQHF
size: -; J: TRBJ1-2; D: -; V: TRBV6-6; DNA: TGTGCCAGCAGTTACTCAGGGGACTATGGCTACACCTTC; CDR3: CASSYSGDYGYTF
size: -; J: TRBJ1-2; D: -; V: TRBV28; DNA: TGTGCCAGCAGTACGACAGGTGCCTACACCTTC; CDR3: CASSTTGAYTF
size: -; J: TRBJ2-5; D: -; V: TRBV27; DNA: TGTGCCAGCAGTACCGCGGAGACCCAGTACTTC; CDR3: CASSTAETQYF
size: -; J: TRBJ2-1; D: -; V: TRBV18; DNA: TGTGCCAGCTCACCAAGGGAGGATGAGCAGTTCTTC; CDR3: CASSPREDEQFF
size: -; J: TRBJ1-1; D: -; V: TRBV12-3/TRBV12-4; DNA: TGTGCCAGCAGGCCACAGAGAAACACTGAAGCTTTCTTT; CDR3: CASRPQRNTEAFF
size: -; J: TRBJ2-1; D: TRBD2; V: TRBV28; DNA: TGTGCCAGCAGTTTAGGGACTAGCGGGAATTACAATGAGCAGTTCTTC; CDR3: CASSLGTSGNYNEQFF
size: once; J: TRBJ1-1; D: -; V: TRBV13; DNA: TGTGCCAGCAGCCCCGGCGGCGGATTCACTGAAGCTTTCTTT; CDR3: CASSPGGGFTEAFF
size: -; J: TRBJ2-1; D: TRBD1; V: TRBV7-2; DNA: TGTGCCAGCAGCTCCGGGACAGGGTTCTACAATGAGCAGTTCTTC; CDR3: CASSSGTGFYNEQFF
size: few; J: TRBJ1-1; D: -; V: TRBV18; DNA: TGTGCCAGCTCACCCGAGGGTCGGTACACTGAAGCTTTCTTT; CDR3: CASSPEGRYTEAFF
size: -; J: TRBJ2-5; D: TRBD2; V: TRBV28; DNA: TGTGCCAGCATCCAAAGGCGAGGGCTAGCGGTAGATTACCAAGAGACCCAGTACTTC; CDR3: CASIQRRGLAVDYQETQYF